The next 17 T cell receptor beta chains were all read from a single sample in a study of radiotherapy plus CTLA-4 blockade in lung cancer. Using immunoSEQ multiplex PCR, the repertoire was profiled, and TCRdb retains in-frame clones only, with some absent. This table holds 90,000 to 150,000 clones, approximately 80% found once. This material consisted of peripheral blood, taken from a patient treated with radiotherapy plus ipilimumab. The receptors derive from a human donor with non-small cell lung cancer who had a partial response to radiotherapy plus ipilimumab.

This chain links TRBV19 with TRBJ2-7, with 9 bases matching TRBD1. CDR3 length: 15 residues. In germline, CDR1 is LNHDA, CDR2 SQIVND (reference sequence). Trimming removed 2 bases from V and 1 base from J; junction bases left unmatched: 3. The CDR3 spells CASSILGQGSYEQYF. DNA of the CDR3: TGTGCCAGTAGTATATTGGGACAGGGATCCTACGAGCAGTACTTC.

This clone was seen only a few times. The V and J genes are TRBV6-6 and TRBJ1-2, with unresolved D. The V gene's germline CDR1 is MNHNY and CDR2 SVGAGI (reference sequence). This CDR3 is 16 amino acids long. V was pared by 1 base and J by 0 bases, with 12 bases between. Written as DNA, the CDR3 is TGTGCCAGCAGTTACTGGGCAGCCCAGACTAACTATGGCTACACCTTC. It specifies CASSYWAAQTNYGYTF.

The CDR3 sequence: CASSFRDRGLLSSYEQYV. In DNA, the CDR3 is TGTGCCAGCAGTTTCCGGGACAGGGGGCTTTTAAGCTCCTACGAGCAGTACGTC. V gene TRBV7-3 combines with J gene TRBJ2-7, with 12 nucleotides matching TRBD1. Germline loops: CDR1 SGHTA, CDR2 FQGTGA. CDR3 size: 18 residues. The V gene end was trimmed by 6 bases and the J gene end by 0 bases; junction bases not matched to a gene: 12.

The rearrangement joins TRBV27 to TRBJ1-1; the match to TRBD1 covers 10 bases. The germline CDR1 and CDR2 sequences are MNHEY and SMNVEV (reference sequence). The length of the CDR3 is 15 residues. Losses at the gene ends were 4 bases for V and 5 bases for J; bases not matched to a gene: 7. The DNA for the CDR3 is TGTGCCAGCAGTTCAGCCGGACAGGGGGAAACTGAAGCTTTCTTT. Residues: CASSSAGQGETEAFF.

The CDR3 sequence is CASSLGTTYEQYV. The CDR3 bases are TGTGCCAGCAGCTTGGGGACTACTTACGAGCAGTACGTC. J is TRBJ2-7 and V is TRBV5-6, with TRBD2 as a possible D gene (6 bases). The CDR3 runs to 13 residues. Trimming cost V 0 bases and J 4 bases, with 8 bases left between them. Germline V CDR1 and CDR2: SGHDT, YYEEEE.

DNA of the CDR3: TGTGCCAGCAATTCTCACGGGACAGGGAAACAAGAGACCCAGTACTTC. This encodes CASNSHGTGKQETQYF. The chain joins TRBV27 to TRBJ2-5; 9 bases map to TRBD1. Per the germline V gene, CDR1 is MNHEY and CDR2 is SMNVEV (reference sequence). This CDR3 is built from 16 residues. V dropped 7 bases and J dropped 2; count of bases not matched to a gene: 11.

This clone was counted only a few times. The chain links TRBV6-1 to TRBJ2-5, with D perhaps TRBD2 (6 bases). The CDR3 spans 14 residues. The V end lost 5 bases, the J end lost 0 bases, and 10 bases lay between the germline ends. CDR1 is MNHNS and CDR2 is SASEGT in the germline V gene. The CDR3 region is CASSSREYQETQYF. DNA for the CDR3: TGTGCCAGCAGTTCCCGGGAGTACCAAGAGACCCAGTACTTC.

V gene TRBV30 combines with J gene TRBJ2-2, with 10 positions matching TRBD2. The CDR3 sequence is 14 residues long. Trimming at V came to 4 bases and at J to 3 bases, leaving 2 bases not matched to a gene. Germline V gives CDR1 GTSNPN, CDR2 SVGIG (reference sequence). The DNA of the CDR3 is TGTGCCTGGAAACTAGCGGGATACACCGGGGAGCTGTTTTTT. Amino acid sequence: CAWKLAGYTGELFF.

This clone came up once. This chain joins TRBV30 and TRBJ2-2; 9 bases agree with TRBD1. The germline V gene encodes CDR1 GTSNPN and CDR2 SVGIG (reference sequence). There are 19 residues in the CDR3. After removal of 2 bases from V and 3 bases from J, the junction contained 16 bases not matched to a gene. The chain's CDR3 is CAWSIPENRDRVHTGELFF. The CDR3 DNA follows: TGTGCCTGGAGTATACCAGAGAACCGGGACAGGGTGCACACCGGGGAGCTGTTTTTT.

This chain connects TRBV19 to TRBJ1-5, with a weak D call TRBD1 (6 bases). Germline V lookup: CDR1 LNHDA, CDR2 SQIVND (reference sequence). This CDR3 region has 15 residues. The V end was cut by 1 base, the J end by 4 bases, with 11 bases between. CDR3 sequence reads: CASSIGGGGNQPQHF. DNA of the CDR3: TGTGCCAGTAGTATAGGAGGGGGTGGTAATCAGCCCCAGCATTTT. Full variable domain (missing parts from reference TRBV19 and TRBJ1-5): DGGITQSPKYLFRKEGQNVTLSCEQNLNHDAMYWYRQDPGQGLRLIYYSQIVNDFQKGDIAEGYSVSREKKESFPLTVTSAQKNPTAFYLCASSIGGGGNQPQHFGDGTRLSIL.

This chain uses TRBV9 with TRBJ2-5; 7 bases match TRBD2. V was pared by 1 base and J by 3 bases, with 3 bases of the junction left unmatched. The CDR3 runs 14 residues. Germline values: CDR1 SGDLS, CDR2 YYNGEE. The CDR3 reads CASSVMGGKETQYF. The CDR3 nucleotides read TGTGCCAGCAGCGTAATGGGAGGGAAAGAGACCCAGTACTTC.

CDR3 region: CASSYSRGKGETQYF. In DNA, the CDR3 is TGTGCCAGCAGTTACTCCAGGGGCAAGGGAGAGACCCAGTACTTC. The chain recombines TRBV6-5 with TRBJ2-5; D possibly corresponds to TRBD1 (6 bases). V shed 0 bases and J shed 4 bases, with 12 bases lying between them. Per germline, CDR1 MNHEY and CDR2 SVGAGI. This CDR3 has 15 residues.

This CDR3 reads CAIKSGSSYEQYF. The CDR3 nucleotides are TGTGCCATCAAAAGCGGGAGCTCCTACGAGCAGTACTTC. V is TRBV10-3 and J is TRBJ2-7, with 8 nucleotides matching TRBD2. Germline CDR1 and CDR2: ENHRY and SYGVKD. The CDR3 extends over 13 amino acids. J was trimmed by 0 bases and V by 7 bases; bases with no gene match: 2.

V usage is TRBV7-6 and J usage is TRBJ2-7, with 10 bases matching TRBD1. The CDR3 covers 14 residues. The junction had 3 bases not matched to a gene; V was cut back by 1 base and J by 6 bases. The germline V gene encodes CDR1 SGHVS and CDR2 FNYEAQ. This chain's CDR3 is CASSLEGQGLEQYV. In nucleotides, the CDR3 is TGTGCCAGCAGCTTAGAGGGACAGGGGCTCGAGCAGTACGTC.

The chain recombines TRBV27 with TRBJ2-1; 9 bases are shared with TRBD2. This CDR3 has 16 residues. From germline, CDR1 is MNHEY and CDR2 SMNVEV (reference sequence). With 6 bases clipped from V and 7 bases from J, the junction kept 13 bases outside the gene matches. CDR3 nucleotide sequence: TGTGCCAGCAGCCCTCCGGGACTAGCTTACCGGAATGAGCAGTTCTTC. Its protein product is CASSPPGLAYRNEQFF.

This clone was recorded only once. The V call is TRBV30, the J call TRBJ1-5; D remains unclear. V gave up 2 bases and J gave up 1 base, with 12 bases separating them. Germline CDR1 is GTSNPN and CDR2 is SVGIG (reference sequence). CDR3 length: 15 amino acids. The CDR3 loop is CAWSPTGRSNQPQHF. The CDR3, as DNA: TGTGCCTGGAGTCCTACGGGGAGGAGCAATCAGCCCCAGCATTTT. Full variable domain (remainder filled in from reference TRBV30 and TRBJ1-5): SQTIHQWPATLVQPVGSPLSLECTVEGTSNPNLYWYRQAAGRGLQLLFYSVGIGQISSEVPQNLSASRPQDRQFILSSKKLLLSDSGFYLCAWSPTGRSNQPQHFGDGTRLSIL.

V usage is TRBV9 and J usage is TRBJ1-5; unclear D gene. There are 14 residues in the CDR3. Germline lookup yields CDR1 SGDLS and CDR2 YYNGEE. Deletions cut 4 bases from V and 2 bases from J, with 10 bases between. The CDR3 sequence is CASSPAAGNQPQHF. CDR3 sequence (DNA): TGTGCCAGCAGCCCGGCCGCGGGCAATCAGCCCCAGCATTTT.